These 19 T cell receptor beta chains were sequenced from one sample in a study of blood T cell repertoires in COVID-19. Sequenced by immunoSEQ multiplex PCR; TCRdb stores in-frame clones only, minus some. The table lists about 240,000 clones, 83% of them singletons, with around 3.3% in the top ten. The specimen sequenced was PBMCs or T cells enriched from blood (not recorded which). Receptor source: a middle-aged woman who had been exposed to COVID-19.

V gene TRBV2 combines with J gene TRBJ1-5; D perhaps matches TRBD1 (6 bases). V lost 11 bases and J 5 bases, leaving 13 bases between the germline ends. This CDR3 comprises 12 residues. The germline V gene encodes CDR1 SNHLY and CDR2 FYNNEI. CDR3 sequence: CAGLQGDQPQHF. The CDR3 bases are TGTGCCGGGTTACAGGGTGATCAGCCCCAGCATTTT.

This chain connects TRBV6-5 to TRBJ2-2; 12 bases fit TRBD2. The junction had 5 bases not matched to a gene; V was cut back by 10 bases and J by 5 bases. This CDR3 comprises 14 residues. CDR1 and CDR2 from the germline V gene are MNHEY and SVGAGI. The CDR3, as DNA: TGTGCCATCCAAACTAGCGGGGGGACCGGGGAGCTGTTTTTT. Its translation is CAIQTSGGTGELFF.

This rearrangement joins TRBV21-1 to TRBJ1-5; TRBD1 is the table's D call and was not checked against the DNA. TRBV21-1 is a pseudogene segment. This CDR3 is 17 amino acids long. This CDR3 is CASRKCSPDRQHQPQHF. The DNA for the CDR3 is TGTGCCAGCAGAAAATGTTCTCCGGACAGGCAACATCAGCCCCAGCATTTT.

The chain joins TRBV3-1 (or the pseudogene TRBV3-2) to TRBJ1-2, with 7 positions matching TRBD1. V gave up 0 bases and J gave up 6 bases; unmatched junction bases: 19. CDR1 is LGHDT and CDR2 is YNNKEL in the germline V gene (reference sequence). The CDR3 spans 19 residues. CDR3 sequence (DNA): TGTGCCAGCAGCCAAGATCTAGGGGACACGACAGGGCCTGTGGATGGCTACACCTTC. Translation gives CASSQDLGDTTGPVDGYTF.

A single count supports this clone. The identical CDR3 is also encoded by other nucleotide sequences in the sample. This chain connects TRBV2 to TRBJ2-2; the D gene is possibly TRBD1 (6 bases). Germline CDR1 SNHLY, CDR2 FYNNEI. The CDR3 has 15 residues. The V and J ends lost 4 bases and 1 base respectively, with 10 bases between them. CDR3 DNA: TGTGCCAGCAGTGGTCAGGGGCGGAACACCGGGGAGCTGTTTTTT. Translated, it gives CASSGQGRNTGELFF.

V gene TRBV3-1 (or the pseudogene TRBV3-2) combines with J gene TRBJ2-2; 7 bases line up with TRBD1. The CDR3 runs to 15 residues. Trimming at V came to 4 bases and at J to 9 bases, leaving 11 bases not matched to a gene. Germline V CDR1 and CDR2: LGHDT, YNNKEL (reference sequence). The CDR3 DNA reads as TGTGCCAGCAGCCCTCGGCTTACAGGGGTTCGGGAGCTGTTTTTT. It translates to CASSPRLTGVRELFF.

CDR3 sequence reads: CASSLAAPSQETQYF. CDR3 nucleotide sequence: TGCGCCAGCAGCTTGGCAGCACCTAGCCAAGAGACCCAGTACTTC. The chain couples TRBV5-1 to TRBJ2-5; D unclear. V was clipped by 0 bases and J by 1 base, with 10 bases between them. CDR1 and CDR2 from the germline V gene are SGHRS and YFSETQ. The CDR3 extends over 15 amino acids.

J is TRBJ2-5 and V is TRBV5-4; D gene unclear. The germline CDR1 and CDR2 sequences are SGHNT and YYREEE (reference sequence). V gave up 0 bases and J gave up 2 bases, with 8 bases separating them. The CDR3 has 14 amino acids. CDR3 sequence (DNA): TGTGCCAGCAGCTTGGAGCCGAAACAAGAGACCCAGTACTTC. The encoded protein is CASSLEPKQETQYF.

The chain links TRBV18 to TRBJ1-1; TRBD1 is a possible D gene (6 bases). The CDR3 length is 13 residues. From germline, CDR1 is KGHSH and CDR2 LQKENI. Trimming pared 6 bases from V and 4 bases from J, leaving 12 bases between. Here the CDR3 reads CASSPGEGTEAFF. As DNA, the CDR3 is TGTGCCAGCTCCCCAGGGGAGGGCACTGAAGCTTTCTTT.

J is TRBJ1-2 and V is TRBV28, with 12 bases matching TRBD1. Germline CDR1 is MDHEN and CDR2 is SYDVKM. The trim removed 7 bases at V and 7 bases at J, leaving 13 bases unmatched. The CDR3 sequence is 16 residues long. Here the CDR3 DNA reads TGTGCCAGCACCGACCCGCACCCGGGACAGGGGGCTGGCTACACCTTC. This translates into CASTDPHPGQGAGYTF.

The gene calls are TRBV7-9 and TRBJ1-1, with 9 bases identical to TRBD1. This CDR3 contains 16 residues. Germline V CDR1 and CDR2: SEHNR, FQNEAQ (reference sequence). The V and J ends lost 4 bases and 0 bases, in that order; junction bases with no gene match: 6. CDR3 region: CASSWDRALMNTEAFF. The CDR3 bases are TGTGCCAGCAGCTGGGACAGGGCTCTCATGAACACTGAAGCTTTCTTT.

V is TRBV18 and J is TRBJ2-7, with D possibly matching TRBD1 (5 bases). Per germline, CDR1 KGHSH and CDR2 LQKENI. Trimming took 2 bases from V and 5 from J, leaving 10 bases between them. This CDR3 region has 13 residues. The CDR3 DNA sequence: TGTGCCAGCTCACCAGATGACAGCGACGAGCAGTACTTC. Protein product: CASSPDDSDEQYF. The full variable domain, rest sourced from reference TRBV18 and TRBJ2-7, is NAGVMQNPRHLVRRRGQEARLRCSPMKGHSHVYWYRQLPEEGLKFMVYLQKENIIDESGMPKERFSAEFPKEGPSILRIQQVVRGDSAAYFCASSPDDSDEQYFGPGTRLTVT.

The chain carries TRBV5-1 and TRBJ1-2; D ambiguous. Germline lookup yields CDR1 SGHRS and CDR2 YFSETQ. The CDR3 runs to 13 residues. Trimming left V 2 bases short and J 8 bases short, with 13 bases between. The CDR3 here is CASSLIEDGGYTF. For the CDR3, the DNA is TGCGCCAGCAGCTTAATCGAGGATGGGGGCTACACCTTC.

This chain uses TRBV6-2 or TRBV6-3 with TRBJ1-2; no firm D call. CDR3 length: 14 amino acids. From germline, CDR1 is MNHEY and CDR2 SVGEGT. The V end was cut by 2 bases, the J end by 5 bases, with 12 bases between. The CDR3 here is CASSYPTQWYGYTF. DNA for the CDR3: TGTGCCAGCAGTTACCCGACTCAGTGGTATGGCTACACCTTC.

The chain combines TRBV11-3 with TRBJ2-1; 7 bases map to TRBD1. CDR3 size: 15 residues. The germline gives CDR1 SGHNT, CDR2 YENEEA. V was clipped by 3 bases and J by 5 bases; unmatched bases: 7. For the CDR3, the DNA is TGTGCCAGCAGCTTCCGCCCGGGACAGCACAATGAGCAGTTCTTC. It encodes CASSFRPGQHNEQFF.

V usage is TRBV6-6 and J usage is TRBJ1-2, with 8 bases aligning to TRBD1. Unmatched junction bases numbered 8, after V lost 0 bases and J lost 8 bases. CDR1 MNHNY and CDR2 SVGAGI come from the germline V gene (reference sequence). The CDR3 loop spans 15 amino acids. The CDR3: CASSYSGQAGEGYTF. The CDR3 DNA reads TGTGCCAGCAGTTACTCGGGACAGGCGGGGGAGGGCTACACCTTC.

V is TRBV6-5 and J is TRBJ1-2, with TRBD1 identical over 9 bases. The CDR3 length is 15 residues. Germline lookup yields CDR1 MNHEY and CDR2 SVGAGI. V dropped 5 bases and J dropped 1; count of bases not matched to a gene: 5. CDR3 residues: CASSRQGVGNYGYTF. CDR3 coding DNA: TGTGCCAGCAGTAGACAGGGGGTGGGTAACTATGGCTACACCTTC.

This clone has a single count. The genes are TRBV5-6 and TRBJ2-7, with 9 bases lining up with TRBD1. This CDR3 region has 16 residues. V dropped 0 bases and J dropped 0; count of bases not matched to a gene: 4. Germline V lookup: CDR1 SGHDT, CDR2 YYEEEE. CDR3 in DNA: TGTGCCAGCAGCTTGGGGGACAGGGAAAGCTCCTACGAGCAGTACTTC. It translates to CASSLGDRESSYEQYF.

The chain combines TRBV29-1 with TRBJ2-5, with TRBD1 matching 8 bases. The CDR3 runs to 14 residues. The germline V gene encodes CDR1 SQVTM and CDR2 ANQGSEA. With 6 bases clipped from V and 8 bases from J, the junction kept 14 bases outside the gene matches. DNA of the CDR3: TGCAGCGTGTCCCGGGACAGGACTGGGTCTACCCAGTACTTC. Translating it yields CSVSRDRTGSTQYF. The full variable domain, completed using reference TRBV29-1 and TRBJ2-5, is SAVISQKPSRDICQRGTSLTIQCQVDSQVTMMFWYRQQPGQSLTLIATANQGSEATYESGFVIDKFPISRPNLTFSTLTVSNMSPEDSSIYLCSVSRDRTGSTQYFGPGTRLLVL.